Below, 13 T cell receptor beta chains from the same sample are listed, as sequenced in a study of neurological immune-mediated disorders. Described time point: longitudinal time-point 1 (baseline). TCRdb reprocessed the 5' RACE reads with MiXCR, giving one entry per CDR3 protein. The sample holds tens of thousands of distinct CDR3 sequences; about 3.3% are singletons and the top ten take about 8%. Sequenced: PBMCs. The receptors derive from an older woman with multiple sclerosis.

This clonotype was counted at least ten times. This sequence joins TRBV20-1 and TRBJ2-1; D is uncertain. V lost 0 bases and J lost 0, with 12 bases in between. Germline V gene lookup returns CDR1 DFQATT and CDR2 SNEGSKA (reference sequence). The CDR3 is 16 amino acids. The CDR3 sequence: CSARDPALSSYNEQFF. The CDR3 DNA is TGCAGTGCTAGAGACCCAGCGTTGAGCTCCTACAATGAGCAGTTCTTC.

This clonotype showed up many times. The chain employs TRBV6-2 or TRBV6-3 and TRBJ2-1; 8 bases map to TRBD2. The CDR3 length is 13 residues. Germline CDR1 is MNHEY and CDR2 is SVGEGT. V lost 5 bases, J lost 9 bases, and 6 bases stayed unmatched. The CDR3 DNA sequence: TGTGCCAGCAGTCGGGGACTAGTTGCTGAGCAGTTCTTC. Translation: CASSRGLVAEQFF.

The table lists this clonotype with many counts. The CDR3 loop reads CAISEGGGFTEAFF. The CDR3 region has the DNA TGTGCCATCAGTGAGGGAGGGGGCTTCACTGAAGCTTTCTTT. V is TRBV10-3 and J is TRBJ1-1, with TRBD1 matching 7 bases. The CDR3 runs 14 residues. With 2 bases clipped from V and 4 bases from J, the junction kept 4 bases outside the gene matches. Germline CDR1 and CDR2: ENHRY and SYGVKD.

This clonotype was found many times. This sequence joins TRBV5-1 and TRBJ2-3; 8 bases map to TRBD1. Germline trimming cut 4 bases from V and 0 bases from J; bases unmatched to any gene: 7. CDR1 and CDR2 from the germline V gene are SGHRS and YFSETQ. This CDR3 is built from 16 residues. CDR3: CASSPQGATSTDTQYF. The CDR3 coding sequence is TGCGCCAGCAGCCCCCAGGGGGCAACTAGCACAGATACGCAGTATTTT.

This clonotype was found many times. This chain joins TRBV15 and TRBJ2-3; 11 nucleotides align to TRBD2. Losses at the gene ends were 0 bases for V and 9 bases for J; bases not matched to a gene: 5. The CDR3 totals 15 residues. CDR1 is LNHNV and CDR2 is YYDKDF in the germline V gene (reference sequence). The CDR3 protein is CATSRDLRTSGTQYF. As DNA, the CDR3 is TGTGCCACCAGCAGAGATCTACGGACTAGCGGGACGCAGTATTTT.

This clonotype was observed at least ten times. This chain joins TRBV20-1 and TRBJ1-2; D possibly corresponds to TRBD1 (6 bases). V lost 0 bases and J lost 5, with 16 bases in between. Germline V CDR1 and CDR2: DFQATT, SNEGSKA (reference sequence). The CDR3 is 15 residues long. The CDR3 is CSARDPGRGAYGYTF. DNA of the CDR3: TGCAGTGCTAGAGATCCGGGACGGGGGGCATATGGCTACACCTTC.

This clonotype was seen repeatedly, ten times or more. The genes are TRBV28 and TRBJ2-7; 12 nucleotides line up with TRBD2. The germline V gene has CDR1 MDHEN and CDR2 SYDVKM. Losses at the gene ends were 4 bases for V and 7 bases for J; bases not matched to a gene: 11. The CDR3 covers 16 residues. In DNA form, the CDR3 reads TGTGCCAGCAGTTCCGAGCAGCTAGCGGGGGGGGGAGAGCAGTACTTC. This encodes CASSSEQLAGGGEQYF.

This clonotype was seen at least ten times. In nucleotides, the CDR3 is TGCAGTGCTAGTTCGGGGGCCGCCCAAAACATTCAGTACTTC. This sequence encodes CSASSGAAQNIQYF. J is TRBJ2-4 and V is TRBV20-1; D tentatively fits TRBD1 or TRBD2 (6 bases each). This CDR3 is 14 amino acids long. Trimming shortened V by 3 bases and J by 5 bases, and 14 bases separated the two germline ends. In germline, CDR1 is DFQATT, CDR2 SNEGSKA (reference sequence).

This clonotype was counted only a few times. J is TRBJ2-7 and V is TRBV12-3 or TRBV12-4; the D gene is possibly TRBD1 (6 bases). The CDR3 length is 15 residues. The V end lost 6 bases, the J end lost 1 base, and 16 bases lay between the germline ends. CDR3 residues: CASRVTGGMSYEQYF. CDR3 nucleotides: TGTGCCAGCAGGGTGACAGGAGGAATGTCCTACGAGCAGTACTTC.

This clonotype has ten or more counts. The chain joins TRBV6-5 to TRBJ2-3, with D unclear. The CDR3 is 16 residues long. Germline loops: CDR1 MNHEY, CDR2 SVGAGI. The V end lost 5 bases, the J end lost 1 base, and 16 bases lay between the germline ends. The CDR3 loop reads CASSTKAGKGTDTQYF. The CDR3, as DNA: TGTGCCAGCAGTACAAAGGCCGGCAAGGGCACAGATACGCAGTATTTT.

This clonotype appeared many times. This chain connects TRBV5-1 to TRBJ2-1, with D possibly TRBD1 on 5 matching bases. The CDR3 runs 13 residues. The V and J ends lost 5 bases and 6 bases respectively, with 12 bases between them. Germline V lookup: CDR1 SGHRS, CDR2 YFSETQ. CDR3 DNA sequence: TGCGCCAGCAGTGACGGTGGGGCCAATGAGCAGTTCTTC. Translation gives CASSDGGANEQFF.

This clonotype has a handful of counts. The rearrangement joins TRBV20-1 to TRBJ2-3; no firm D call. Deletions cut 3 bases from V and 1 base from J, with 8 bases between. Germline lookup yields CDR1 DFQATT and CDR2 SNEGSKA (reference sequence). This CDR3 spans 13 amino acids. The CDR3 here is CSASGQGTDTQYF. CDR3 sequence (DNA): TGCAGTGCTAGTGGGCAGGGCACAGATACGCAGTATTTT.

This clonotype was found many times. J is TRBJ2-5 and V is TRBV6-1; no reliable D call. V lost 0 bases and J lost 4, with 3 bases in between. The CDR3 is made up of 12 amino acids. CDR1 is MNHNS and CDR2 is SASEGT in the germline V gene. CDR3 sequence reads: CASSEARETQYF. CDR3 in DNA: TGTGCCAGCAGTGAAGCTCGAGAGACCCAGTACTTC.